This T cell receptor beta chain was recovered during a study of T cell responses to AZD1222 COVID-19 vaccine. At the level of the study: Recipients boosted at about 4 weeks or about 12 weeks are pooled. Study-level results: Nearly half of unique spike-specific TCRs reportedly avoided B.1.351 and B.1.1.7 mutated regions. With two AZD1222 doses given, Spike-specific TCR breadth and depth both rose.

This CDR3 has 16 residues. CDR1 and CDR2 (germline): SEHNR, FQNEAQ (reference sequence). With V trimmed by 5 bases and J by 1 base, 10 bases remained unmatched. A note on this clone: The antigen is unknown.

The protocol was immunoSEQ multiplex PCR, while the TCRdb copy is restricted to in-frame clones and leaves out a portion. The sample lists fewer than 120,000 clones; around 80% were seen once. The TCR was taken from an adult in good health. This rearrangement joins TRBV7-9 to TRBJ1-1, with TRBD1 matching 7 bases. Here the sequenced sample was peripheral blood, taken on day 0 of AZD1222 vaccination. The CDR3 nucleotides are TGTGCCAGCAGCCCCGGTCCGGACAGGCCGAACACTGAAGCTTTCTTT. As protein: CASSPGPDRPNTEAFF. Drawing the rest from reference TRBV7-9 and TRBJ1-1, the complete variable domain is DTGVSQNPRHKITKRGQNVTFRCDPISEHNRLYWYRQTLGQGPEFLTYFQNEAQLEKSRLLSDRFSAERPKGSFSTLEIQRTEQGDSAMYLCASSPGPDRPNTEAFFGQGTRLTVV.